Only a few counts were recorded for the clone carrying this TCR beta chain. The target antigen is unknown. V shed 1 base and J shed 4 bases, with 11 bases lying between them. The CDR3 is 14 amino acids. Germline assignment: CDR1 KGHSH and CDR2 LQKENI. The sample comes from a study of beta chain features in type 1 diabetes. Study-level points and caveats: A pattern of fewer insertions and more deletions at VDJ junctions was seen in type 1 diabetes patients. When Type 1 diabetes patients were examined, their TCRB CDR3s proved moderately but significantly shorter in all four CD4+ subsets. In comparison with healthy donors, patients had naive, central memory and Treg TCRB repertoires that appeared more similar.

Expressed TCRB transcripts were sequenced after all isolated RNA was converted to cDNA. Generated by immunoSEQ multiplex PCR, the TCRdb table keeps only in-frame clones and is missing some. The data hold over 100,000 clones, with roughly 43% observed a single time. J is TRBJ2-7 and V is TRBV18, with D maybe TRBD2 (6 bases). The TCR originated in a young woman in good health. The material sequenced was stem cell memory CD4+ T cells from blood. CDR3 nucleotide sequence: TGTGCCAGCTCACCACGGGCAGGGAGGTACGAGCAGTACTTC. This encodes CASSPRAGRYEQYF.